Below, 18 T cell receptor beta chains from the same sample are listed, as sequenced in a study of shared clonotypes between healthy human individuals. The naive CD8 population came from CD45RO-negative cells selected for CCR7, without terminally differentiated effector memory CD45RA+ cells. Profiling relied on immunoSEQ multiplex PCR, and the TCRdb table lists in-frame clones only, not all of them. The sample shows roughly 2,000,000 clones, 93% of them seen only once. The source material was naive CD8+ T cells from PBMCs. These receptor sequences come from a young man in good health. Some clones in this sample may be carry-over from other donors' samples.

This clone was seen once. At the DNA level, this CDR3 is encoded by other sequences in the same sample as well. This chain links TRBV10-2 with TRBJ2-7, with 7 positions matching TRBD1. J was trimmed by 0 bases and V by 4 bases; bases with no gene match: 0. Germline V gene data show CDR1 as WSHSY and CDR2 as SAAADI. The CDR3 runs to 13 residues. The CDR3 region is CASSAGGSYEQYF. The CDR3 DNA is TGCGCCAGCAGTGCAGGGGGCTCCTACGAGCAGTACTTC.

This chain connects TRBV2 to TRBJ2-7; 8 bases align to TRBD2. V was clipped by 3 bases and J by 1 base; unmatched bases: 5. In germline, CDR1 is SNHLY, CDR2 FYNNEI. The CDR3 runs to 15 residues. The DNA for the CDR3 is TGTGCCAGCAGTGATAGGCGGGAGGAGTCCTACGAGCAGTACTTC. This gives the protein CASSDRREESYEQYF.

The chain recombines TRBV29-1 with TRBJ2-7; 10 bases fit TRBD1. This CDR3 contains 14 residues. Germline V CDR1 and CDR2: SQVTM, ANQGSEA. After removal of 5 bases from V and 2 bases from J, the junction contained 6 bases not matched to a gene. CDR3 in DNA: TGCAGCGTTAGGGGGACAGGGGTTACCTACGAGCAGTACTTC. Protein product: CSVRGTGVTYEQYF.

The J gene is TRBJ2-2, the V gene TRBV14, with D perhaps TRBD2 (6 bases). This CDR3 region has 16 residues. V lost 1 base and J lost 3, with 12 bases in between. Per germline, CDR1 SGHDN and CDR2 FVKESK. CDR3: CASSQGGRRDTGELFF. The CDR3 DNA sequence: TGTGCCAGCAGCCAAGGCGGTCGGAGGGACACCGGGGAGCTGTTTTTT.

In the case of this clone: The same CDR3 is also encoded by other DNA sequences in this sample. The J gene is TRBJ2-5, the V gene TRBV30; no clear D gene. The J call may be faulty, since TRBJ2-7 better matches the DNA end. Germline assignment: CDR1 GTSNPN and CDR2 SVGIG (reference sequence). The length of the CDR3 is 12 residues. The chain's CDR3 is CAWSVFSYEQYF. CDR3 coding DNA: TGTGCCTGGAGTGTTTTCTCCTACGAGCAGTACTTC.

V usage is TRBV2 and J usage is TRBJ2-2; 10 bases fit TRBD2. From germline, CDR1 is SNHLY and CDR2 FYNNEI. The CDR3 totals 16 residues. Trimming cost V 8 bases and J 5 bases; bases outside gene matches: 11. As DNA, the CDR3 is TGTGCCAGCTTGGGAAGCGGGAGGGCCGGGACCGGGGAGCTGTTTTTT. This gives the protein CASLGSGRAGTGELFF.

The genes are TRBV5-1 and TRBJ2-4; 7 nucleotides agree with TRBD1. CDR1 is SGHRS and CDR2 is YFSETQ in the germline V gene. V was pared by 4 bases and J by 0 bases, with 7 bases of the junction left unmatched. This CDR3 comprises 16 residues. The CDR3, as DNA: TGCGCCAGCAGCCACTCGACAGGGTTAGCCAAAAACATTCAGTACTTC. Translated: CASSHSTGLAKNIQYF. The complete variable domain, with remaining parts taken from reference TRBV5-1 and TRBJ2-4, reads KAGVTQTPRYLIKTRGQQVTLSCSPISGHRSVSWYQQTPGQGLQFLFEYFSETQRNKGNFPGRFSGRQFSNSRSEMNVSTLELGDSALYLCASSHSTGLAKNIQYFGAGTRLSVL.

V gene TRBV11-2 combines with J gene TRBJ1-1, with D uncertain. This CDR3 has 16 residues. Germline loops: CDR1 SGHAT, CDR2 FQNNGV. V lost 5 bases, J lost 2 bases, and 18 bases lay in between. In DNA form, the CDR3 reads TGTGCCAGCAGCCCAGAGGTAGTTATAGTTAACACTGAAGCTTTCTTT. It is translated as CASSPEVVIVNTEAFF. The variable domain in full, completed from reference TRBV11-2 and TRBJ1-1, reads EAGVAQSPRYKIIEKRQSVAFWCNPISGHATLYWYQQILGQGPKLLIQFQNNGVVDDSQLPKDRFSAERLKGVDSTLKIQPAKLEDSAVYLCASSPEVVIVNTEAFFGQGTRLTVV.

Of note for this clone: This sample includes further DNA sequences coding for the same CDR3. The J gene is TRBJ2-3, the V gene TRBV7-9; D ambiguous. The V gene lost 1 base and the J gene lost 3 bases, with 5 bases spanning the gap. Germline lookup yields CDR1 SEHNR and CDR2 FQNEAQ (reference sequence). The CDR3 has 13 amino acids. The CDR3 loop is CASSLDRTDTQYF. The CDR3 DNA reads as TGTGCCAGCAGCTTAGATCGGACAGATACGCAGTATTTT.

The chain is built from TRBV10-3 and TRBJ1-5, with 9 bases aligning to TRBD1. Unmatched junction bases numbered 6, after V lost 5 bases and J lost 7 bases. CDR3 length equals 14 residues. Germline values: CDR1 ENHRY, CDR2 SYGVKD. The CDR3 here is CAISNGGTGQPQHF. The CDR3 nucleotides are TGTGCCATCAGTAACGGGGGGACAGGGCAGCCCCAGCATTTT.

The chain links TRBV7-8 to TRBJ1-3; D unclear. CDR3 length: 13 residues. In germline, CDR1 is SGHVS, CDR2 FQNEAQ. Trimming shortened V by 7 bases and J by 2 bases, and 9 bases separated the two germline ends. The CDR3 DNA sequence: TGTGCCAGCATTGATAGGGCTGGAAACACCATATATTTT. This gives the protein CASIDRAGNTIYF.

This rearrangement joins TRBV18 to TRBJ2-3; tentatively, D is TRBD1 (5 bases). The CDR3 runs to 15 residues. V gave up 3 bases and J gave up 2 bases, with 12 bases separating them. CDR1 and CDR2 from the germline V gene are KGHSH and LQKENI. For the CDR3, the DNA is TGTGCCAGCTCACCGGAACAGGAGCTCACAGATACGCAGTATTTT. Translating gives CASSPEQELTDTQYF.

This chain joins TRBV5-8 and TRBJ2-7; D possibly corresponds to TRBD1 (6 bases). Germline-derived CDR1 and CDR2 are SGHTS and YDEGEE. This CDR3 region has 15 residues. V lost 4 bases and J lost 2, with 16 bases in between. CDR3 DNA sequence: TGTGCCAGCAGCCCTTTGACAGGTAACCCCTACGAGCAGTACTTC. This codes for CASSPLTGNPYEQYF.

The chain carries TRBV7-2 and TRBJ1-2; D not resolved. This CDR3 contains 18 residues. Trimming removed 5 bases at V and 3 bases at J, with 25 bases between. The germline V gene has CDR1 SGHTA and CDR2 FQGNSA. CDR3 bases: TGTGCCAGCAGCCCCGGTCTTCGGTCGGTTCAGAGCCACTATGGCTACACCTTC. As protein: CASSPGLRSVQSHYGYTF.

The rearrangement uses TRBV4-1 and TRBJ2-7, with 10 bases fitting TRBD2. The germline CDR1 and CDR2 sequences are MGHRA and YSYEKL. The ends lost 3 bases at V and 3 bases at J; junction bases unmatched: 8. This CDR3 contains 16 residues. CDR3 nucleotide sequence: TGCGCCAGCAGCCACCTCACTAGCGGGACCTACTACGAGCAGTACTTC. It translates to CASSHLTSGTYYEQYF.

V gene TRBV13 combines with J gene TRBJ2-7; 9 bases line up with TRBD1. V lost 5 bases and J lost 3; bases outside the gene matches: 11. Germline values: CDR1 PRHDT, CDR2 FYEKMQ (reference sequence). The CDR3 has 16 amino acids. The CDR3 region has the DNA TGTGCCAGCAGCCGAACCGGGACAGGGAACGTCTACGAGCAGTACTTC. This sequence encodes CASSRTGTGNVYEQYF.

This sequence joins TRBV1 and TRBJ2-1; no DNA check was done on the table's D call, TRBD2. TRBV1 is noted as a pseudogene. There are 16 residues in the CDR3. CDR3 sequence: CTSSILERGLYNEQFF. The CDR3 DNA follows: TGCACCAGCAGCATCCTGGAGCGGGGCCTTTACAATGAGCAGTTCTTC.

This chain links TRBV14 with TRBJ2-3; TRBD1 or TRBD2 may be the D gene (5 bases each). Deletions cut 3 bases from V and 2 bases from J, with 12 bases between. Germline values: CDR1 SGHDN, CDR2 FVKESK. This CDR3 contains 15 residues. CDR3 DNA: TGTGCCAGCAGCCAGACGGGGCCGGCCACAGATACGCAGTATTTT. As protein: CASSQTGPATDTQYF.